Listed below are T cell receptor beta chains from one sample, sequenced in a study of control samples from healthy donors and cancer patients. Generated by immunoSEQ multiplex PCR, the TCRdb table keeps only in-frame clones and is missing some. The sample carries 130,000 or so clones, 70% to 90% recorded once. The source material was blood. The source of these receptors is a man in his forties or fifties in good health. Each CDR3 is given with its conserved first and last residue.

v_call	j_call	cdr3_aa
TRBV5-6	TRBJ2-7	CASSPGRGLEQYF
TRBV11-3	TRBJ2-7	CASSLGTGLNYEQYF
TRBV2	TRBJ2-5	CASGQSWETQYF
TRBV3-1/TRBV3-2	TRBJ1-5	CASSQSLLGQPQHF
TRBV5-1	TRBJ1-2	CASSLEMGANYTF
TRBV6-5	TRBJ1-2	CASIGVGRGYTF
TRBV5-4	TRBJ1-3	CASSSGQGASGNTIYF
TRBV5-8	TRBJ1-1	CASSLRGTEAFF
TRBV27	TRBJ1-5	CASSSLPGGNQPQHF
TRBV7-8	TRBJ2-7	CASSLDRVYEQYF
TRBV3-1/TRBV3-2	TRBJ2-3	CASSRGDRRVTDTQYF
TRBV10-3	TRBJ2-1	CAISESTVGGGAEEQFF
TRBV20-1	TRBJ1-4	CSWLWGEKLFF
TRBV5-1	TRBJ1-1	CASSLEIQGGNTEAFF
TRBV28	TRBJ2-3	CASRNQDTQYF
TRBV3-1/TRBV3-2	TRBJ1-2	CASSPPYEHYGYTF
TRBV5-1	TRBJ2-7	CASSLGGQERDEQYF
TRBV28	TRBJ1-2	CASSLWIPEGYGYTF
TRBV18	TRBJ2-3	CASSREFGDTQYF
TRBV7-9	TRBJ2-3	CASSPDTYPTDTQYF
TRBV7-9	TRBJ1-1	CASSLGQGIGTEAFF
TRBV5-1	TRBJ1-2	CASTPQTSVGGYTF
TRBV10-3	TRBJ2-1	CAISEFSHNEQFF
TRBV11-2	TRBJ2-3	CASSQSGRSTDTQYF
TRBV4-1	TRBJ1-4	CASSQDAGSRKKLFF
TRBV5-6	TRBJ1-1	CASSLGPEAFF
TRBV5-1	TRBJ1-6	CASSLGGNSPLHF
TRBV5-1	TRBJ2-7	CASSFGAGSSYEQYF
TRBV28	TRBJ1-2	CASRPPTTGSYGYTF
TRBV20-1	TRBJ2-7	CSASGPTGEQYF
TRBV10-1	TRBJ2-3	CASSSGGQTDTQYF
TRBV27	TRBJ2-5	CASSLSGESYQETQYF
TRBV9	TRBJ2-3	CASSVGSGGADADTQYF
TRBV5-1	TRBJ2-3	CASSLVLRTGLIGTDTQYF
TRBV19	TRBJ2-1	CASSIDRGVLYNEQFF
TRBV3-1/TRBV3-2	TRBJ1-1	CASSSQGNTEAFF
TRBV6-5	TRBJ2-2	CASNPEGSTGELFF
TRBV7-3	TRBJ2-2	CASSLDRNTGELFF
TRBV28	TRBJ1-5	CASSKRRTNQPQHF
TRBV10-2	TRBJ1-1	CASSVGGLGTEAFF
TRBV5-4	TRBJ1-4	CASSNGVNEKLFF
TRBV6-6	TRBJ1-1	CASVAVMNTEAFF
TRBV9	TRBJ2-1	CASSVAGGIYNEQFF
TRBV6-1	TRBJ1-1	CASSEYSGPNTEAFF